A selection of T cell receptor beta chains follows, all from one sample in a study of shared clonotypes between healthy human individuals. Clones were sequenced by immunoSEQ multiplex PCR, and TCRdb holds only the in-frame ones, with some missing. This table has about 1,800,000 clones, approximately 94% appearing once. The specimen was naive CD8+ T cells sorted from blood. All receptors derive from a man younger than 35 in good health. The CDR3 runs from the conserved cysteine through the conserved F or W. The order of the fields is J gene, V gene, clone size, D gene, CDR3 DNA, CDR3 protein. A D gene is named only where the DNA matches it firmly. The size entry is marked missing in some rows and otherwise reads once, few, many or a size class.

J gene: TRBJ2-1; V gene: TRBV6-1; clone size: -; D gene: TRBD1; CDR3 DNA: TGTGCCAGCAGTGAAGAGATATTGGGGACAGGAATCGATTTGGTTCATGAGCAGTTCTTC; CDR3 protein: CASSEEILGTGIDLVHEQFF
J gene: TRBJ1-3; V gene: TRBV4-3; clone size: many; D gene: TRBD1; CDR3 DNA: TGCGCCAGCAGCCAATTCTGGACAGGGGTTGGAAACACCATATATTTT; CDR3 protein: CASSQFWTGVGNTIYF
J gene: TRBJ1-6; V gene: TRBV7-3; clone size: -; D gene: TRBD1; CDR3 DNA: TGTGCCAGCAGCTCGGGACAGGGGGTGACACCCCTCCACTTT; CDR3 protein: CASSSGQGVTPLHF
J gene: TRBJ1-2; V gene: TRBV5-3; clone size: -; D gene: -; CDR3 DNA: TGTGCCAGAAGCTTGGCCAAGGGAGGCTATGGCTACACCTTC; CDR3 protein: CARSLAKGGYGYTF
J gene: TRBJ2-7; V gene: TRBV11-3; clone size: -; D gene: -; CDR3 DNA: TGTGCCAGCAGCTTAGCATCGGAATACGAGCAGTACTTC; CDR3 protein: CASSLASEYEQYF
J gene: TRBJ2-7; V gene: TRBV4-1; clone size: -; D gene: -; CDR3 DNA: TGCGCCAGCGCAGTGCTCGGGACACTCCACGAGCAGTACTTC; CDR3 protein: CASAVLGTLHEQYF
J gene: TRBJ2-7; V gene: TRBV28; clone size: -; D gene: -; CDR3 DNA: TGTGCCAGCAGTTTCGGCGGCAACGAGCAGTACTTC; CDR3 protein: CASSFGGNEQYF
J gene: TRBJ1-5; V gene: TRBV21-1; clone size: -; D gene: -; CDR3 DNA: TGTGCCAGCAGCAAAGACGAACAGGGAGATCAGCCCCAGCATTTT; CDR3 protein: CASSKDEQGDQPQHF
J gene: TRBJ1-2; V gene: TRBV6-5; clone size: once; D gene: -; CDR3 DNA: TGTGCCAGCAGCTATTCCAGTTTATATGGCTACACCTTC; CDR3 protein: CASSYSSLYGYTF
J gene: TRBJ2-7; V gene: TRBV4-1; clone size: -; D gene: -; CDR3 DNA: TGCGCCAGCAGCCAAGATCCAGGCTCCTACGAGCAGTACTTC; CDR3 protein: CASSQDPGSYEQYF
J gene: TRBJ2-2; V gene: TRBV19; clone size: -; D gene: -; CDR3 DNA: TGTGCCAGTAGTATAATGAACACCGGGGAGCTGTTTTTT; CDR3 protein: CASSIMNTGELFF
J gene: TRBJ2-7; V gene: TRBV5-6; clone size: -; D gene: TRBD1; CDR3 DNA: TGTGCCAGCAGCGGCCGGGACAGTCTTCCCTACGAGCAGTACTTC; CDR3 protein: CASSGRDSLPYEQYF
J gene: TRBJ2-7; V gene: TRBV7-9; clone size: -; D gene: TRBD2; CDR3 DNA: TGTGCCAGCAGCTTATTCGGGGGGGAAGAGCAGTACTTC; CDR3 protein: CASSLFGGEEQYF
J gene: TRBJ2-7; V gene: TRBV9; clone size: once; D gene: -; CDR3 DNA: TGTGCCAGCAGCGCCCAGGACGGTTCCTACGAGCAGTACTTC; CDR3 protein: CASSAQDGSYEQYF
J gene: TRBJ1-1; V gene: TRBV30; clone size: few; D gene: -; CDR3 DNA: TGTGCCTGGGGCCCAGAGAACACTGAAGCTTTCTTT; CDR3 protein: CAWGPENTEAFF
J gene: TRBJ1-1; V gene: TRBV29-1; clone size: -; D gene: -; CDR3 DNA: TGCAGCGTTTCGGGGAACACTGAAGCTTTCTTT; CDR3 protein: CSVSGNTEAFF
J gene: TRBJ2-1; V gene: TRBV5-1; clone size: -; D gene: TRBD2; CDR3 DNA: TGCGCCAGCAGCTTGGCCCTAGCGGGACGCTCCTACAATGAGCAGTTCTTC; CDR3 protein: CASSLALAGRSYNEQFF
J gene: TRBJ1-6; V gene: TRBV6-4; clone size: -; D gene: TRBD1; CDR3 DNA: TGTGCCAGCAGTGACTCTACAGGGGACTCACCCCTCCACTTT; CDR3 protein: CASSDSTGDSPLHF
J gene: TRBJ1-1; V gene: TRBV19; clone size: few; D gene: -; CDR3 DNA: TGTGCCAGTAGTCCATGGACAGCGATGAACACTGAAGCTTTCTTT; CDR3 protein: CASSPWTAMNTEAFF
J gene: TRBJ1-6; V gene: TRBV27; clone size: -; D gene: -; CDR3 DNA: TGTGCCAGCAGTTTCGGAGGTAATTCACCCCTCCACTTT; CDR3 protein: CASSFGGNSPLHF
J gene: TRBJ1-2; V gene: TRBV30; clone size: -; D gene: -; CDR3 DNA: TGTGCCTGGAGTGGGTTCCCGGGGGAGGAGGGCTACACCTTC; CDR3 protein: CAWSGFPGEEGYTF
J gene: TRBJ2-7; V gene: TRBV13; clone size: -; D gene: TRBD1; CDR3 DNA: TGTGCCAGCAGCCTGGACAGGGGCCACGAGCAGTACTTC; CDR3 protein: CASSLDRGHEQYF
J gene: TRBJ1-5; V gene: TRBV29-1; clone size: -; D gene: -; CDR3 DNA: TGCAGCGTTGAAATTGGGGACGCCCAGCCCCAGCATTTT; CDR3 protein: CSVEIGDAQPQHF
J gene: TRBJ2-7; V gene: TRBV7-9; clone size: -; D gene: -; CDR3 DNA: TGTGCCAGCAGCCACGGCGGGCTGAACTACGAGCAGTACTTC; CDR3 protein: CASSHGGLNYEQYF
J gene: TRBJ2-1; V gene: TRBV6-5; clone size: -; D gene: -; CDR3 DNA: TGTGCCAGCAGTCCCCAGGGTAGCAGTGCCAATGAGCAGTTCTTC; CDR3 protein: CASSPQGSSANEQFF
J gene: TRBJ2-7; V gene: TRBV30; clone size: once; D gene: -; CDR3 DNA: TGTGCCTGGACCCCGGGACACGGATACGAGCAGTACTTC; CDR3 protein: CAWTPGHGYEQYF
J gene: TRBJ1-4; V gene: TRBV7-6; clone size: -; D gene: -; CDR3 DNA: TGTGCCAGCAGCTTAAGATCTGGCAGGGAAGTAACTAATGAAAAACTGTTTTTT; CDR3 protein: CASSLRSGREVTNEKLFF
J gene: TRBJ2-1; V gene: TRBV7-7; clone size: once; D gene: -; CDR3 DNA: TGTGCTAGCAGCTTAAGACCGGGCCCCTCCTACAATGAGCAGTTCTTC; CDR3 protein: CASSLRPGPSYNEQFF
J gene: TRBJ1-4; V gene: TRBV14; clone size: -; D gene: -; CDR3 DNA: TGTGCCAGCAGCCAAGAATGGCCCTATGAAAAACTGTTTTTT; CDR3 protein: CASSQEWPYEKLFF
J gene: TRBJ2-7; V gene: TRBV7-2; clone size: -; D gene: TRBD2; CDR3 DNA: TGTGCCAGCAGCCCTAGCGGGAGGGCCCTCACCTACGAGCAGTACTTC; CDR3 protein: CASSPSGRALTYEQYF
J gene: TRBJ2-1; V gene: TRBV2; clone size: -; D gene: TRBD1; CDR3 DNA: TGTGCCAGCAGTGTAACAGGGGCCTACAATGAGCAGTTCTTC; CDR3 protein: CASSVTGAYNEQFF
J gene: TRBJ2-7; V gene: TRBV27; clone size: -; D gene: -; CDR3 DNA: TGTGCCAGCAGTTTATCGACGGCGCGACTGGCGTATGAAGAGCAGTACTTC; CDR3 protein: CASSLSTARLAYEEQYF
J gene: TRBJ1-3; V gene: TRBV30; clone size: -; D gene: -; CDR3 DNA: TGTGCCTGGAGTCTGATTGGAAACACCATATATTTT; CDR3 protein: CAWSLIGNTIYF
J gene: TRBJ1-1; V gene: TRBV11-2; clone size: few; D gene: -; CDR3 DNA: TGTGCCAGCAGCCATCGAGGGGTTGAAGCTTTCTTT; CDR3 protein: CASSHRGVEAFF
J gene: TRBJ2-7; V gene: TRBV5-6; clone size: -; D gene: -; CDR3 DNA: TGTGCCAGCAGCTTGGGGGGAACCGAGCAGTACTTC; CDR3 protein: CASSLGGTEQYF
J gene: TRBJ1-1; V gene: TRBV6-5; clone size: -; D gene: -; CDR3 DNA: TGTGCCAGCAGCCAGACTTGGGGGAACAGTGAAGCTTTCTTT; CDR3 protein: CASSQTWGNSEAFF
J gene: TRBJ2-5; V gene: TRBV6-5; clone size: -; D gene: -; CDR3 DNA: TGTGCCAGCAGTACCGGAGGGCCTGAGGAGACCCAGTACTTC; CDR3 protein: CASSTGGPEETQYF
J gene: TRBJ2-5; V gene: TRBV7-9; clone size: -; D gene: TRBD2; CDR3 DNA: TGTGCCAGCAGCTTGGGGTCAAGCGGGGAAGGGACCCAGTACTTC; CDR3 protein: CASSLGSSGEGTQYF
J gene: TRBJ2-7; V gene: TRBV19; clone size: -; D gene: TRBD2; CDR3 DNA: TGTGCCAGTAGTATAGGCCCGGGACTAGCGGAGTACGAGCAGTACTTC; CDR3 protein: CASSIGPGLAEYEQYF
J gene: TRBJ2-7; V gene: TRBV11-2; clone size: -; D gene: -; CDR3 DNA: TGTGCCAGCAGCTTAGTTTTCGGCGGGTACGAGCAGTACTTC; CDR3 protein: CASSLVFGGYEQYF
J gene: TRBJ2-7; V gene: TRBV6-5; clone size: -; D gene: TRBD2; CDR3 DNA: TGTGCCAGCAGTCCGGGACTAGCGGGAGGCTACGAGCAGTACTTC; CDR3 protein: CASSPGLAGGYEQYF
J gene: TRBJ1-1; V gene: TRBV11-2; clone size: once; D gene: -; CDR3 DNA: TGTGCCAGCAGCATAGTGGGGACTGAAGCTTTCTTT; CDR3 protein: CASSIVGTEAFF
J gene: TRBJ1-6; V gene: TRBV27; clone size: -; D gene: -; CDR3 DNA: TGTGCCAGCAGTCCCCTACCTACAGGGAGGTATTATAATTCACCCCTCCACTTT; CDR3 protein: CASSPLPTGRYYNSPLHF
J gene: TRBJ2-5; V gene: TRBV5-1; clone size: -; D gene: TRBD1; CDR3 DNA: TGCGCCAGCAGCTTGGGACAGGGGGGCCAAGAGACCCAGTACTTC; CDR3 protein: CASSLGQGGQETQYF
J gene: TRBJ2-5; V gene: TRBV5-6; clone size: -; D gene: -; CDR3 DNA: TGTGCCAGCAGCTTTCACAGAGTCCAAGAGACCCAGTACTTC; CDR3 protein: CASSFHRVQETQYF
J gene: TRBJ1-6; V gene: TRBV28; clone size: -; D gene: -; CDR3 DNA: TGTGCCAGCAGTTTATCCGGGGGAGGGGATTCACCCCTCCACTTT; CDR3 protein: CASSLSGGGDSPLHF
J gene: TRBJ1-5; V gene: TRBV7-8; clone size: -; D gene: -; CDR3 DNA: TGTGCCAGCAGCTTAAGCAGGTCCCCTGCAAATCAGCCCCAGCATTTT; CDR3 protein: CASSLSRSPANQPQHF
J gene: TRBJ1-1; V gene: TRBV28; clone size: -; D gene: -; CDR3 DNA: TGTGCCAGCAGTCCCGTTCCTTGGTCAAACACTGAAGCTTTCTTT; CDR3 protein: CASSPVPWSNTEAFF
J gene: TRBJ2-3; V gene: TRBV30; clone size: -; D gene: -; CDR3 DNA: TGTGCCTGGAGTGTAGGCTCGGAGGCAGATACGCAGTATTTT; CDR3 protein: CAWSVGSEADTQYF
J gene: TRBJ2-3; V gene: TRBV6-5; clone size: -; D gene: -; CDR3 DNA: TGTGCCAGCAGGTACCAGGGGACAGATACGCAGTATTTT; CDR3 protein: CASRYQGTDTQYF
J gene: TRBJ2-7; V gene: TRBV5-1; clone size: -; D gene: -; CDR3 DNA: TGCGCCAGCAGCCACGGACTGGAGCTCCAGGGCGAGCAGTACTTC; CDR3 protein: CASSHGLELQGEQYF
J gene: TRBJ2-7; V gene: TRBV28; clone size: -; D gene: TRBD1; CDR3 DNA: TGTGCCAGCAGAGAAGAGGGACAGGCCTACGAGCAGTACTTC; CDR3 protein: CASREEGQAYEQYF
J gene: TRBJ1-2; V gene: TRBV5-6; clone size: once; D gene: -; CDR3 DNA: TGTGCCAGCAACCTAGGGCAGGCGGCAGGCTATGGCTACACCTTC; CDR3 protein: CASNLGQAAGYGYTF
J gene: TRBJ2-7; V gene: TRBV19; clone size: -; D gene: -; CDR3 DNA: TGTGCCAGTAAAGGGGAACCATCCTACGAGCAGTACTTC; CDR3 protein: CASKGEPSYEQYF
J gene: TRBJ2-7; V gene: TRBV9; clone size: once; D gene: -; CDR3 DNA: TGTGCCAGCAGCGTGGACTCGGGCGAGCAGTACTTC; CDR3 protein: CASSVDSGEQYF